This paragraph reports one T cell receptor beta chain. This specimen belongs to a study of T cell responses to AZD1222 COVID-19 vaccine. Some clones are missing from TCRdb's copy, which holds only in-frame ones; the method was immunoSEQ multiplex PCR. The data hold 90,000 to 110,000 clones, with 70% to 90% observed a single time. The CDR3 is 15 residues long. CDR1 and CDR2 from the germline V gene are SGHVS and FQNEAQ. After removal of 1 base from V and 7 bases from J, the junction contained 6 bases not matched to a gene. The chain joins TRBV7-8 to TRBJ2-1; 8 bases agree with TRBD2. This receptor was identified in an adult who received the AZD1222 COVID-19 vaccine. The material sequenced was peripheral blood, taken 28 days after the second AZD1222 dose. The DNA of the CDR3 is TGTGCCAGCAGCTTAGGTGTAGCGGGGACGAATGAGCAGTTCTTC. It codes for CASSLGVAGTNEQFF.